These 12 T cell receptor beta chains were all obtained from the same sample, sequenced in a study of breast tumors, draining lymph nodes, adjacent tissues. TCRdb called the multiplex PCR reads again in MiXCR, with one record for every CDR3 protein. The table lists 65,000 to 80,000 distinct CDR3 sequences, roughly 20% of them singletons, with about 2.2% in the top ten. Samples came from axillary lymph nodes draining the breast cancer. The specimen sequenced was axillary lymph node tissue. Receptors originate from a female donor with breast cancer. Some clones in this sample may be carry-over from other donors' samples.

The gene calls are TRBV7-8 and TRBJ1-1; TRBD1 is a possible D gene (5 bases). Germline V lookup: CDR1 SGHVS, CDR2 FQNEAQ. V was pared by 3 bases and J by 2 bases, with 16 bases between. This CDR3 region has 16 residues. The CDR3 reads CASSFGATGANTEAFF. CDR3 sequence (DNA): TGTGCCAGCAGCTTCGGGGCTACAGGAGCTAACACTGAAGCTTTCTTT.

As regards this clonotype: Being one base from a much bigger clone, this may be a read error. This chain joins TRBV6-6 and TRBJ2-5; no firm D call. The CDR3 spans 14 residues. The germline V gene encodes CDR1 MNHNY and CDR2 SVGAGI (reference sequence). This CDR3 is CASSYSYNRETQHF. CDR3 DNA: TGTGCCAGCAGTTACTCTTATAACCGTGAGACCCAGCACTTC.

This clonotype was observed a handful of times. The chain carries TRBV5-4 and TRBJ2-2; unclear D gene. The V gene's germline CDR1 is SGHNT and CDR2 YYREEE (reference sequence). The CDR3 length is 15 residues. V lost 0 bases and J lost 0, with 6 bases in between. The CDR3 region has the DNA TGTGCCAGCAGCTTGGGAAACGCGAACACCGGGGAGCTGTTTTTT. This gives the protein CASSLGNANTGELFF. The variable domain in full, with the rest retrieved from reference TRBV5-4 and TRBJ2-2, is ETGVTQSPTHLIKTRGQQVTLRCSSQSGHNTVSWYQQALGQGPQFIFQYYREEENGRGNFPPRFSGLQFPNYSSELNVNALELDDSALYLCASSLGNANTGELFFGEGSRLTVL.

This clonotype was counted ten times or more. The chain carries TRBV6-1 and TRBJ2-5; TRBD1 might be the D (6 bases). Looked up from germline, CDR1 is MNHNS and CDR2 is SASEGT. The CDR3 length is 15 residues. V was shortened by 2 bases and J by 3 bases, with 13 bases between the two germline ends. The CDR3 here is CASSELTGQKETQYF. DNA for the CDR3: TGTGCCAGCAGTGAACTTACTGGACAGAAAGAGACCCAGTACTTC.

This clonotype occurred many times. The CDR3 is CASSRQGQQETQYF. The DNA for the CDR3 is TGTGCCAGCAGCCGACAGGGGCAACAAGAGACCCAGTACTTC. V gene TRBV6-5 combines with J gene TRBJ2-5; TRBD1 aligns across 8 bases. Germline CDR1 MNHEY, CDR2 SVGAGI. The CDR3 is 14 residues long. The junction had 5 bases not matched to a gene; V was cut back by 6 bases and J by 2 bases.

In its sample, this clonotype was seen once. A much more abundant neighbour one base away suggests this may be a read error. The chain joins TRBV4-2 to TRBJ2-1; 7 nucleotides line up with TRBD2. Germline CDR1 LGHNA, CDR2 YNFKEQ. CDR3 length: 17 residues. The V gene end was trimmed by 0 bases and the J gene end by 12 bases; junction bases not matched to a gene: 17. CDR3 protein: CASSQEVTAGPSMGQFF. DNA of the CDR3: TGTGCCAGCAGCCAAGAGGTGACAGCGGGACCATCGATGGGGCAGTTCTTC.

Concerning this clonotype itself: This sequence may be a read error, since a much larger clone differs from it by one base. V is TRBV27 and J is TRBJ2-7; TRBD2 aligns across 8 bases. This CDR3 region has 13 residues. The germline gives CDR1 MNHEY, CDR2 SMNVEV (reference sequence). V lost 10 bases to trimming and J lost 4 bases; unmatched junction nucleotides: 9. CDR3 protein: CANSGTRSYEQYF. The CDR3 bases are TGTGCCAATTCCGGGACTAGGTCTTACGAGCAGTACTTC.

Of note for this clonotype: A much larger clone sits a single nucleotide away, making a read error possible. The CDR3 spells CASSLRGGASGANVLSF. The CDR3 DNA is TGTGCCAGCAGCTTAAGGGGGGGAGCCTCTGGGGCCAACGTCCTGTCTTTC. This chain connects TRBV7-9 to TRBJ2-6; maybe TRBD2 (7 bases). CDR3 length equals 17 residues. Per the germline V gene, CDR1 is SEHNR and CDR2 is FQNEAQ (reference sequence).

Turning to this clonotype: A clone one base away is much larger, so this may be a read error. The chain carries TRBV5-4 and TRBJ2-7; D remains ambiguous. This CDR3 contains 12 residues. Germline V gene sequence: CDR1 SGHNT, CDR2 YYREEE (reference sequence). CDR3 sequence: CASSSIGYGQYF. Written as DNA, the CDR3 is TGTGCCAGCAGCTCAATCGGCTACGGGCAGTACTTC.

Ten or more counts support this clonotype. This chain connects TRBV4-3 to TRBJ1-2; no clear D. The CDR3 is 13 residues long. Between the trimmed V and J ends, which lost 3 bases and 7 bases, there was a span of 12 bases. Looked up from germline, CDR1 is LGHNA and CDR2 is YSLEER. CDR3 DNA: TGCGCCAGCAGCCACCCGGACGGCTCTGGCTACACCTTC. The encoded protein is CASSHPDGSGYTF.

The sample holds a few counts of this clonotype. V and J are TRBV7-8 and TRBJ1-1; D may be TRBD1 (5 bases). The V gene lost 4 bases and the J gene lost 4 bases, with 16 bases spanning the gap. This CDR3 comprises 15 residues. Germline assignment: CDR1 SGHVS and CDR2 FQNEAQ. Here the CDR3 reads CASSSTGRVGTEAFF. The CDR3 bases are TGTGCCAGCAGCTCCACCGGCAGGGTTGGCACTGAAGCTTTCTTT.

This clonotype was seen ten or more times. V and J are TRBV7-8 and TRBJ1-2, with D possibly being TRBD1 (5 bases). The germline V gene encodes CDR1 SGHVS and CDR2 FQNEAQ. Trimming removed 5 bases from V and 4 bases from J, with 11 bases in between. The CDR3 is 13 amino acids. CDR3 coding DNA: TGTGCCAGCAGCCCTCCGGGGCGCTATGGCTACACCTTC. It codes for CASSPPGRYGYTF.